The 21 T cell receptor beta chains presented below share a single source sample, sequenced in a study of blood T cells in healthy people across ages. Primed by a sample-barcoded 5' primer and a J-beta primer mix, a second PCR proceeded for about 7 to 11 cycles. Each CDR3 protein is one row after TCRdb ran MiXCR on the 5' RACE reads. The table lists roughly 800,000 distinct CDR3 sequences, 58% of them singletons. Sequencing used blood. All receptors derive from a man aged 30 to 45 in good health.

The rearrangement uses TRBV12-3 or TRBV12-4 and TRBJ2-3; 9 bases are shared with TRBD2. The V and J ends lost 7 bases and 5 bases, in that order; junction bases with no gene match: 10. This CDR3 is 15 amino acids long. The CDR3 nucleotides are TGTGCCAGCAACTCGGCGGGGGGGTTCATAGATACGCAGTATTTT. Translating gives CASNSAGGFIDTQYF.

V gene TRBV13 combines with J gene TRBJ2-3, with D perhaps given as TRBD1 or TRBD2 (6 bases each). In germline, CDR1 is PRHDT, CDR2 FYEKMQ (reference sequence). The CDR3 runs to 16 residues. Trimming left V 4 bases short and J 5 bases short, with 19 bases between. DNA of the CDR3: TGTGCCAGCAGCTACGTGGGGGGTCGCAGGGGAGATACGCAGTATTTT. This codes for CASSYVGGRRGDTQYF.

The chain links TRBV7-8 to TRBJ1-5; D remains unclear. The length of the CDR3 is 15 residues. The germline V and J ends were trimmed by 2 bases and 1 base, with 9 bases remaining between them. Per the germline V gene, CDR1 is SGHVS and CDR2 is FQNEAQ. CDR3 region: CASSLRALSNQPQHF. CDR3 nucleotide sequence: TGTGCCAGCAGCTTACGGGCTTTAAGCAATCAGCCCCAGCATTTT.

The chain recombines TRBV7-2 with TRBJ2-7, with TRBD2 identical over 13 bases. Trimming took 5 bases from V and 5 from J; bases not matched to a gene: 6. The CDR3 is 15 residues long. Germline V gene sequence: CDR1 SGHTA, CDR2 FQGNSA. The chain's CDR3 is CASSPTGTSGDEQYF. The CDR3 DNA follows: TGTGCCAGCAGCCCCACTGGGACTAGCGGGGACGAGCAGTACTTC.

The CDR3 coding sequence is TGCAGCGCCGCGCAGGGAGAGACCCAGTACTTC. Its protein product is CSAAQGETQYF. This sequence joins TRBV29-1 and TRBJ2-5, with a possible D match to TRBD1 (5 bases). This CDR3 is 11 amino acids long. The V gene's germline CDR1 is SQVTM and CDR2 ANQGSEA. V lost 7 bases, J lost 4 bases, and 10 bases lay in between.

V and J are TRBV5-1 and TRBJ2-3; a possible D gene is TRBD2 (6 bases). Trimming left V 7 bases short and J 10 bases short, with 22 bases between. The CDR3 is 14 amino acids. Germline V gives CDR1 SGHRS, CDR2 YFSETQ. The CDR3 here is CASSPGLPSEAQYF. DNA for the CDR3: TGCGCCAGCTCCCCGGGACTTCCCTCGGAGGCGCAGTATTTT.

This chain connects TRBV27 to TRBJ1-1, with TRBD1 as a possible D gene (5 bases). Germline assignment: CDR1 MNHEY and CDR2 SMNVEV (reference sequence). This CDR3 spans 15 amino acids. V lost 4 bases to trimming and J lost 7 bases, with 19 bases between them. This chain's CDR3 is CASSSHTGRGSEAFF. The CDR3 region has the DNA TGTGCCAGCAGTTCCCACACAGGAAGGGGTAGTGAAGCTTTCTTT.

This clonotype was detected a few times. The V gene is TRBV4-3, the J gene TRBJ2-4; unclear D gene. Looked up from germline, CDR1 is LGHNA and CDR2 is YSLEER. Trimming cost V 0 bases and J 0 bases, with 3 bases left between them. CDR3 length equals 14 residues. This CDR3 is CASSQDRAKNIQYF. The DNA of the CDR3 is TGCGCCAGCAGCCAAGATAGAGCCAAAAACATTCAGTACTTC.

The chain joins TRBV19 to TRBJ2-4, with 7 bases lining up with TRBD1. The assigned J gene may be wrong: the sequence end matches TRBJ2-7 better. The CDR3 runs to 13 residues. Germline loops: CDR1 LNHDA, CDR2 SQIVND (reference sequence). This CDR3 is CASTGTESYEQYF. The CDR3, as DNA: TGTGCCAGTACCGGGACAGAGAGCTACGAGCAGTACTTC.

The genes are TRBV4-2 and TRBJ2-1; D might be TRBD2 (5 bases). Germline V gene lookup returns CDR1 LGHNA and CDR2 YNFKEQ. V was trimmed by 0 bases and J by 2 bases, leaving 14 bases between them. CDR3 length: 17 amino acids. CDR3 protein: CASSQDYGSITYNEQFF. Here the CDR3 DNA reads TGTGCCAGCAGCCAAGATTATGGGAGTATCACCTACAATGAGCAGTTCTTC.

This sequence joins TRBV18 and TRBJ2-1; the D gene is possibly TRBD1 (6 bases). CDR1 is KGHSH, CDR2 LQKENI, per germline. The length of the CDR3 is 15 residues. The V end lost 3 bases, the J end lost 4 bases, and 13 bases lay between the germline ends. CDR3 residues: CASSPLDRTYNEQFF. The CDR3 coding sequence is TGTGCCAGCTCACCCCTGGACAGAACTTACAATGAGCAGTTCTTC.

Turning to this clonotype: One end of the junction is discordant with germline, which a read error may explain. CDR3 in amino acids: CASSLSLFGQGTDTQYF. The CDR3 DNA reads TGTGCCAGCAGCTTATCTTTGTTTGGACAGGGCACGGATACGCAGTATTTT. The chain carries TRBV7-2 and TRBJ2-3; 8 nucleotides match TRBD1. CDR3 length equals 17 residues. CDR1 is SGHTA, CDR2 FQGNSA, per germline.

This rearrangement joins TRBV3-1 to TRBJ1-2, with a weak D call TRBD1 (6 bases). Germline CDR1 and CDR2: LGHDT and YNNKEL (reference sequence). The V end was cut by 0 bases, the J end by 8 bases, with 16 bases between. CDR3 size: 15 residues. CDR3 residues: CASSQDSAGGGGYTF. For the CDR3, the DNA is TGTGCCAGCAGCCAAGATTCAGCGGGGGGCGGGGGCTACACCTTC.

The V and J genes are TRBV12-5 and TRBJ2-1; D not certain. Trimming pared 0 bases from V and 10 bases from J, leaving 10 bases between. The CDR3 spans 13 residues. CDR1 LGHNT and CDR2 FRNRAP come from the germline V gene. CDR3 DNA sequence: TGTGCTAGTGGTTTGGTAATTGACGGCGAGCAGTTCTTC. It codes for CASGLVIDGEQFF. Based on the CDR3 plus reference TRBV12-5 and TRBJ2-1, the full variable domain is DARVTQTPRHKVTEMGQEVTMRCQPILGHNTVFWYRQTMMQGLELLAYFRNRAPLDDSGMPKDRFSAEMPDATLATLKIQPSEPRDSAVYFCASGLVIDGEQFFGPGTRLTVL.

The J gene is TRBJ2-4, the V gene TRBV6-1; perhaps TRBD1 as D (5 bases). There are 14 residues in the CDR3. V lost 7 bases to trimming and J lost 0 bases, with 10 bases between them. Germline V gene lookup returns CDR1 MNHNS and CDR2 SASEGT. CDR3 amino acids: CASMGPLAKNIQYF. DNA for the CDR3: TGTGCCAGCATGGGGCCACTAGCCAAAAACATTCAGTACTTC.

In its sample, this clonotype was seen a few times. The V and J genes are TRBV5-1 and TRBJ1-5, with TRBD1 matching 8 bases. V lost 4 bases to trimming and J lost 5 bases; unmatched junction nucleotides: 5. CDR3 size: 14 residues. Germline CDR1 is SGHRS and CDR2 is YFSETQ. CDR3 bases: TGCGCCAGCAGCCCCGGGACAGGTGATCAGCCCCAGCATTTT. This encodes CASSPGTGDQPQHF.

This chain uses TRBV11-2 with TRBJ2-1; D call uncertain. Trimming took off 5 bases at V and 8 bases at J, with 19 bases between the two ends. The V gene's germline CDR1 is SGHAT and CDR2 FQNNGV. CDR3 length: 15 residues. The CDR3 is CASSTMTALLDEQFF. The CDR3 coding sequence is TGTGCCAGCAGCACTATGACTGCCCTTTTGGATGAGCAGTTCTTC.

This clonotype was counted a few times. The chain uses TRBV5-6 and TRBJ2-1; perhaps TRBD2 as D (5 bases). The CDR3 has 13 residues. CDR1 is SGHDT, CDR2 YYEEEE, per germline. V gave up 4 bases and J gave up 6 bases, with 11 bases separating them. CDR3 sequence: CASSTVAGNEQFF. The CDR3 nucleotides read TGTGCCAGCAGCACGGTGGCGGGCAATGAGCAGTTCTTC. The full variable domain, completed using reference TRBV5-6 and TRBJ2-1, is DAGVTQSPTHLIKTRGQQVTLRCSPKSGHDTVSWYQQALGQGPQFIFQYYEEEERQRGNFPDRFSGHQFPNYSSELNVNALLLGDSALYLCASSTVAGNEQFFGPGTRLTVL.

The chain is built from TRBV27 and TRBJ2-5; 16 nucleotides match TRBD2. J was trimmed by 11 bases and V by 6 bases; bases with no gene match: 9. There are 15 residues in the CDR3. Germline V gene sequence: CDR1 MNHEY, CDR2 SMNVEV (reference sequence). The CDR3 sequence: CASRPGLAGGNEQYF. The DNA for the CDR3 is TGTGCCAGCAGACCGGGACTAGCGGGAGGGAATGAGCAGTACTTC.

A few counts support this clonotype. The chain employs TRBV6-4 and TRBJ2-1; 7 nucleotides agree with TRBD2. V was pared by 8 bases and J by 8 bases, with 15 bases of the junction left unmatched. Germline V gene sequence: CDR1 MRHNA, CDR2 SNTAGT. The CDR3 consists of 15 residues. CDR3 sequence reads: CASSVMSGGVYEQFF. DNA of the CDR3: TGTGCCAGCTCCGTTATGTCGGGAGGTGTGTATGAGCAGTTCTTC.

V is TRBV6-2 or TRBV6-3 and J is TRBJ1-5; maybe TRBD1 (6 bases). With 6 bases removed from V and 5 bases from J, the gap between germline ends came to 17 bases. Germline V gene sequence: CDR1 MNHEY, CDR2 SVGEGT. This CDR3 region has 15 residues. The CDR3 region has the DNA TGTGCCAGCAGGCTGGACAGAGGAAGGGATCAGCCCCAGCATTTT. This gives the protein CASRLDRGRDQPQHF.